The entry below describes one TCR beta chain. There is no known antigen for this receptor. It has no much larger one-base neighbor in the sample; base qualities were not kept. This specimen belongs to a study of blood T cell repertoires in COVID-19 (dated by TCRdb to 2020 to 2022). For the study in its entirety: Samples from collaborators originated in the United States, Italy and Spain and spanned both the acute and convalescent phases of COVID-19. A de-identified subject ID, COVID-19 status, age in years and sex were almost always included in the sample metadata. The prospective study material was composed of cDNA or gDNA derived from T cells, B-cell-depleted T cells, or PBMCs. The repertoires were released in a freely available public database meant as a resource for research on the immune response to SARS-CoV-2. Where available, HLA class I and class II types were obtained from metadata supplied by the sample provider rather than from assay-based typing. The samples were drawn from two sources: the first 160 participants of the ongoing ImmuneRACE study, and over 1,000 subjects contributed by 6 global collaborators. The dataset comprised deeply sampled blood TCRbeta repertoires from subjects exposed to, actively infected with, or recovered from COVID-19.

A second Seattle source provided samples from volunteer blood donors who had recovered from COVID-19. Each collaborating institution followed its own protocols to collect whole blood in K2EDTA tubes. For TCRbeta analysis, collaborators shipped samples as frozen whole blood, isolated PBMCs, or DNA extracted from either of those sample types. Summary of the overall study and its limitations: How much clinical and demographic metadata was included differed by source and by participant, and the metadata was provided uncurated.

Relative to germline, V is missing 3 bases and J is missing 5 bases, with 8 bases of the junction outside any gene match. Inclusive of the bounding cysteine and phenylalanine, the CDR3 is 15 residues long. Just CDR3 DNA is preserved here, 45 bases in frame from base 1. From a lookup of the germline V gene (reference sequence), CDR1 and CDR2 are SGHNT and YYREEE. The immunoSEQ Assay, a bias-controlled multiplex PCR, was used to amplify TCRbeta CDR3 regions from genomic DNA. On the study's bioinformatics: Within the assay, amplification of reference gene primers was used to estimate how many nucleated cells each sample contained. To quantify the absolute abundance of each unique TCRbeta CDR3 rearrangement, sequence reads were collapsed and filtered. Productive Simpson clonality was computed per sample as the square root of Simpson's diversity index over productive rearrangements. TCRdb took this table from immuneACCESS and kept in-frame rearrangements with V and J called. Such tables lack part of the clones; where checked against another copy, unresolved V genes explain under half of the gap, and the rest is unexplained. The DNA gave D and trimming, while V, J and clone size come from that table. This sample is represented by about 350,000 clones; about 93% of them were singletons. Of the sample, under 3.5% is held by the ten largest clones.

The sample consisted of peripheral blood. The chain is assembled from TRBV5-4 and TRBJ2-5, with TRBD2 matching 9 junction bases. The receptor comes from a young woman who had recovered from COVID-19. The CDR3 region reads CASSSPGLALETQYF. The nucleotide sequence is given as TGTGCCAGCAGCTCCCCGGGACTAGCATTGGAGACCCAGTACTTC.